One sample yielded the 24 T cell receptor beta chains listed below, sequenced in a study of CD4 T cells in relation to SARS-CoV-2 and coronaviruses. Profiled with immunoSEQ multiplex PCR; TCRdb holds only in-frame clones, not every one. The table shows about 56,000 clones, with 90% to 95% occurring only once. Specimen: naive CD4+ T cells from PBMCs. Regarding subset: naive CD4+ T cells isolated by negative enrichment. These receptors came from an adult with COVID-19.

The CDR3 loop reads CAWGPGQGIRGYTF. The DNA for the CDR3 is TGTGCCTGGGGACCGGGACAGGGGATCCGGGGCTACACCTTC. This chain links TRBV30 with TRBJ1-2; 10 nucleotides agree with TRBD1. The germline gives CDR1 GTSNPN, CDR2 SVGIG (reference sequence). The CDR3 contains 14 residues. V shed 5 bases, J shed 8 bases, and the junction held 11 bases outside the gene matches. Filled out from reference TRBV30 and TRBJ1-2, the complete variable domain reads SQTIHQWPATLVQPVGSPLSLECTVEGTSNPNLYWYRQAAGRGLQLLFYSVGIGQISSEVPQNLSASRPQDRQFILSSKKLLLSDSGFYLCAWGPGQGIRGYTFGSGTRLTVV.

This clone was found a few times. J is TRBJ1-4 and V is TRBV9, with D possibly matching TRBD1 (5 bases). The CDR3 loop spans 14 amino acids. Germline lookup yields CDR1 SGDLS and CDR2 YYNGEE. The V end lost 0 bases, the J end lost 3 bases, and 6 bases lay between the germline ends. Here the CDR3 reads CASSVGGANEKLFF. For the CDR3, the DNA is TGTGCCAGCAGCGTAGGGGGCGCTAATGAAAAACTGTTTTTT.

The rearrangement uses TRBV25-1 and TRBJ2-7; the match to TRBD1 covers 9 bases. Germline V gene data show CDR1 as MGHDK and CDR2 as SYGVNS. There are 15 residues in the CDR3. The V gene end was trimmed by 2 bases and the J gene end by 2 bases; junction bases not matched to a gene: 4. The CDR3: CASSEPNRGPYEQYF. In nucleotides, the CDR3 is TGTGCCAGCAGTGAACCCAACAGGGGGCCCTACGAGCAGTACTTC.

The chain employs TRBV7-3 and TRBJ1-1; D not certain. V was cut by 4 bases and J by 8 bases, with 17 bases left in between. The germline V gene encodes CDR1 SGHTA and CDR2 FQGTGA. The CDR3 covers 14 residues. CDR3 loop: CASSSGPKLGEAFF. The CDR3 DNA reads TGTGCCAGCAGCTCCGGGCCTAAATTAGGGGAAGCTTTCTTT.

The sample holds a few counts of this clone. For the CDR3, the DNA is TGCAGCGTCATGGGGGGCGCTGGGAACACTGAAGCTTTCTTT. It codes for CSVMGGAGNTEAFF. V usage is TRBV29-1 and J usage is TRBJ1-1; D may be TRBD1 (6 bases). Germline V CDR1 and CDR2: SQVTM, ANQGSEA. The CDR3 length is 14 residues. Between the trimmed V and J ends, which lost 6 bases and 1 base, there was a span of 15 bases.

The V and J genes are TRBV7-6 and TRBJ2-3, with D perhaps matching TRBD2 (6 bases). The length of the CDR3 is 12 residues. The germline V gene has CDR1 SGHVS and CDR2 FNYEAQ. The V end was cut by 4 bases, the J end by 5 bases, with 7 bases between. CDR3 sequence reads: CASSSTRDTQYF. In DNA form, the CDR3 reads TGTGCCAGCAGCTCGACTAGAGATACGCAGTATTTT.

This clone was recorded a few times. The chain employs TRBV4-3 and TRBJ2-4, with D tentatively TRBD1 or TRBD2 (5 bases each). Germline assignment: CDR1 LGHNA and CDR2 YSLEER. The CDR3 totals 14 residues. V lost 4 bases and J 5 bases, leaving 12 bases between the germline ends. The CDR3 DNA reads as TGCGCCAGCAGCCGAACCGGGGCCCAAAACATTCAGTACTTC. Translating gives CASSRTGAQNIQYF.

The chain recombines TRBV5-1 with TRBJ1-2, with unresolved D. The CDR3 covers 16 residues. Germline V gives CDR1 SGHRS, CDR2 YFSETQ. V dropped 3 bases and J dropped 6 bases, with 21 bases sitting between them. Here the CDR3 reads CASSSAPTGRSHGYTF. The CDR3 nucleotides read TGCGCCAGCAGCTCGGCCCCGACGGGAAGAAGCCATGGCTACACCTTC. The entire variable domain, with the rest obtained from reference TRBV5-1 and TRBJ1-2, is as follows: KAGVTQTPRYLIKTRGQQVTLSCSPISGHRSVSWYQQTPGQGLQFLFEYFSETQRNKGNFPGRFSGRQFSNSRSEMNVSTLELGDSALYLCASSSAPTGRSHGYTFGSGTRLTVV.

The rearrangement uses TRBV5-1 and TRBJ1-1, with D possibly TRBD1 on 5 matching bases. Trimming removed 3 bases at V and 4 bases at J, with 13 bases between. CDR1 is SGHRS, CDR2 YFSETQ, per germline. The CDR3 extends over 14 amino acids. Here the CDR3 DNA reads TGCGCCAGCAGCTCGACGTCGGGGGGCACTGAAGCTTTCTTT. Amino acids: CASSSTSGGTEAFF. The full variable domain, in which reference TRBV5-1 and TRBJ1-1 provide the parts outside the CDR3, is KAGVTQTPRYLIKTRGQQVTLSCSPISGHRSVSWYQQTPGQGLQFLFEYFSETQRNKGNFPGRFSGRQFSNSRSEMNVSTLELGDSALYLCASSSTSGGTEAFFGQGTRLTVV.

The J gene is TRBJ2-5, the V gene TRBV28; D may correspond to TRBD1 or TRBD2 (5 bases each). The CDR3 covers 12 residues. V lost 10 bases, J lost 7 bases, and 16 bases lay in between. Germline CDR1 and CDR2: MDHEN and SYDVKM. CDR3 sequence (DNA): TGTGCCACGGGGCGGCCCCCAGTGACCCAGTACTTC. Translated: CATGRPPVTQYF.

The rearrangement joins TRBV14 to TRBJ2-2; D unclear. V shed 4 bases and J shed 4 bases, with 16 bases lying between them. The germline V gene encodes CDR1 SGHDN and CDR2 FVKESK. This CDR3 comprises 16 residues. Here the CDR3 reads CASSPRTALVTGELFF. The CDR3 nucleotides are TGTGCCAGCAGCCCCCGGACGGCCTTGGTCACCGGGGAGCTGTTTTTT.

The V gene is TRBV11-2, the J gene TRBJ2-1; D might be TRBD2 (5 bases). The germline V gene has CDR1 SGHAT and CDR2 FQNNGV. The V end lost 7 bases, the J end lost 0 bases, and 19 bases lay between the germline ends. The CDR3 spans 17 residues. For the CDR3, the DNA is TGTGCCAGCATCCAAGGAAGTAGCGCGACCTCCTACAATGAGCAGTTCTTC. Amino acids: CASIQGSSATSYNEQFF.

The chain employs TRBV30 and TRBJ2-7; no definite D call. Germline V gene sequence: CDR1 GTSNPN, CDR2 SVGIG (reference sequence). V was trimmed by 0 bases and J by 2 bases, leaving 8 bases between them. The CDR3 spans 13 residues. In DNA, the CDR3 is TGTGCCTGGAGTGTGTGGCGAACCTACGAGCAGTACTTC. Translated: CAWSVWRTYEQYF.

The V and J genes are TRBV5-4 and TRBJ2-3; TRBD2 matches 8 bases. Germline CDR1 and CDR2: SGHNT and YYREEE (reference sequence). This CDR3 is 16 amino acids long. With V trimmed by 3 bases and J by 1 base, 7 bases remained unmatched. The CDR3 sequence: CASSWKREWGTDTQYF. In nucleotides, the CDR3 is TGTGCCAGCAGCTGGAAGCGGGAGTGGGGCACAGATACGCAGTATTTT.

The CDR3 region is CASSLRPGNEQYF. The DNA of the CDR3 is TGTGCCAGCAGTTTACGGCCCGGGAACGAGCAGTACTTC. The rearrangement uses TRBV27 and TRBJ2-7; D might be TRBD2 (5 bases). The CDR3 runs 13 residues. V lost 2 bases and J 5 bases, leaving 10 bases between the germline ends. Germline V gene sequence: CDR1 MNHEY, CDR2 SMNVEV (reference sequence).

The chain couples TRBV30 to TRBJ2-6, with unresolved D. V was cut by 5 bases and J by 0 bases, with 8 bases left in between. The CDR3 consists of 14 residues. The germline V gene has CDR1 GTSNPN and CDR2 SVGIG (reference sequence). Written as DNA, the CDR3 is TGTGCCTGGGTATACAGCTCTGGGGCCAACGTCCTGACTTTC. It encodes CAWVYSSGANVLTF.

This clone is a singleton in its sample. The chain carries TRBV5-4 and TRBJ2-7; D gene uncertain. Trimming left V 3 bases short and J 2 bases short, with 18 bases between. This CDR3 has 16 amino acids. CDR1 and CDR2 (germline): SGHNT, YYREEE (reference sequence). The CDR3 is CASSYGPSRSPYEQYF. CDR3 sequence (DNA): TGTGCCAGCAGCTATGGTCCTAGTCGGAGCCCCTACGAGCAGTACTTC.

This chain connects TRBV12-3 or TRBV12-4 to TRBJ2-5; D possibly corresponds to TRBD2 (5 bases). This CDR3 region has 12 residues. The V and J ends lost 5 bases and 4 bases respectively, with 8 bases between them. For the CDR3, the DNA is TGTGCCAGCAGTCGGAGCGGAGAGACCCAGTACTTC. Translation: CASSRSGETQYF.

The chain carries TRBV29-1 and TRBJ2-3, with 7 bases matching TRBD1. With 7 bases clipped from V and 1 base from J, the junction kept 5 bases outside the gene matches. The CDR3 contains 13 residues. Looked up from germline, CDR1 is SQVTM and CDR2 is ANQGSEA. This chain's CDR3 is CSASGQGTDTQYF. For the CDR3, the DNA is TGCAGCGCAAGTGGACAGGGCACAGATACGCAGTATTTT.

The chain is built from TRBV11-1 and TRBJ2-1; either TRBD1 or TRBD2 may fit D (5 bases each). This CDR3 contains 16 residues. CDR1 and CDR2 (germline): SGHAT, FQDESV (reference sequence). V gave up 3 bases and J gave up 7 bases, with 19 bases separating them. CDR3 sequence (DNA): TGTGCCAGCAGCTTTAGAACAAAAAGAGGGGATAATGAGCAGTTCTTC. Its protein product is CASSFRTKRGDNEQFF.

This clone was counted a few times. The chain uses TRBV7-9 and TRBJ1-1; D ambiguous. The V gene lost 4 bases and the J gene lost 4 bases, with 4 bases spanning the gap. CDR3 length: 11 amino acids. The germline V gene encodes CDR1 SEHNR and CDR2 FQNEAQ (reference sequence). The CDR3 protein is CASSSLTEAFF. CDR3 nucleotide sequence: TGTGCCAGCAGCTCACTCACTGAAGCTTTCTTT.

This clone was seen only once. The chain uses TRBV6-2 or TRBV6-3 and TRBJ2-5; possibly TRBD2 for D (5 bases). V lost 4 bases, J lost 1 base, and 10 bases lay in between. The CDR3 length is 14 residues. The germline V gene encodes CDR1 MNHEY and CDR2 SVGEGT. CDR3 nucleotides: TGTGCCAGCAGTTCTCAGGACTCCCAAGAGACCCAGTACTTC. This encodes CASSSQDSQETQYF.

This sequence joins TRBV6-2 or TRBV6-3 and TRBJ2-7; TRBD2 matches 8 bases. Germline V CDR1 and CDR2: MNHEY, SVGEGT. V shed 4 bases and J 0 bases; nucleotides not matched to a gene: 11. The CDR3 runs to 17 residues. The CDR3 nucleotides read TGTGCCAGCAGTTCCCTCAGAGCGGGAGTTAGCTCCTACGAGCAGTACTTC. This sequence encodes CASSSLRAGVSSYEQYF.

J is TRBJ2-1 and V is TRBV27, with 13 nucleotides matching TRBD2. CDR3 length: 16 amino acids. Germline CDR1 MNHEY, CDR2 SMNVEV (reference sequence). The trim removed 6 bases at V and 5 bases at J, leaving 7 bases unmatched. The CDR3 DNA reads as TGTGCCAGCAGCCAAAAGGGACTAGCGGGAAACAATGAGCAGTTCTTC. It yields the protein CASSQKGLAGNNEQFF.